This T cell receptor beta chain was sequenced in a study of blood T cell repertoires in COVID-19. As for the study in general: Collection of acute and convalescent COVID-19 samples took place in the United States, Italy and Spain. PBMCs, B-cell-depleted T cells, or T cells were the source of the cDNA or gDNA that made up the material.

Sequencing used immunoSEQ multiplex PCR; TCRdb keeps in-frame clones, though not all of them. The sample lists under 100,000 clones; 82% were seen once. Germline CDR1 and CDR2: MDHEN and SYDVKM. CDR3 size: 14 residues. V was pared by 8 bases and J by 1 base, with 14 bases between. This clone was seen a few times. Specimen: peripheral blood. The chain recombines TRBV28 with TRBJ1-1; D is uncertain. The sequence came from a man between 60 and 70 years old with acute or convalescent COVID-19. The CDR3 DNA reads TGTGCCAGCCACACACCGCAAAAGAACACTGAAGCTTTCTTT. This sequence encodes CASHTPQKNTEAFF. The full variable domain, completed using reference TRBV28 and TRBJ1-1, is DVKVTQSSRYLVKRTGEKVFLECVQDMDHENMFWYRQDPGLGLRLIYFSYDVKMKEKGDIPEGYSVSREKKERFSLILESASTNQTSMYLCASHTPQKNTEAFFGQGTRLTVV.